This note documents a single T cell receptor beta chain sequence. As yet, its antigen is unknown. A multiplex PCR was run with 60 Vbeta primers and 13 Jbeta primers. As processed by the authors: Unique TCR beta chains numbered about 79 million in a later analysis, with around 11 million shared. Generated by immunoSEQ multiplex PCR, the TCRdb table keeps only in-frame clones and is missing some. The V and J calls and clone size are taken from that table; D and trimming were inferred from the DNA. The repertoire has around 110,000 clones, roughly 73% of them found once; the top ten carry 7.8%. V was pared by 5 bases and J by 7 bases, with 11 bases of the junction left unmatched. Per the germline V gene, CDR1 is SGHNT and CDR2 is YYREEE (reference sequence). The CDR3 runs 15 residues. The record originates from a study of cytomegalovirus exposure and HLA in healthy donors. Points from the study as a whole: A later analysis revealed that TCR association rates differed between HLA loci, peaking at DRB1 and bottoming out at HLA-C. In a later analysis, specific HLA alleles were associated with 15,000 to 20,000 TCR beta sequences at a 0.05 false discovery rate. The later analysis indicated that the majority of CMV-associated TCR beta chains appeared HLA-restricted.

The chain recombines TRBV5-4 with TRBJ2-5, with 10 bases fitting TRBD2. The clonotype was recovered from a man aged 25-45 years in good health and CMV-seronegative. The sequenced sample was PBMCs. CDR3 amino acids: CASSSPGTSEGTQYF. Here the CDR3 DNA reads TGTGCCAGCAGTTCACCCGGGACTAGCGAGGGGACCCAGTACTTC. Full variable domain (missing parts from reference TRBV5-4 and TRBJ2-5): ETGVTQSPTHLIKTRGQQVTLRCSSQSGHNTVSWYQQALGQGPQFIFQYYREEENGRGNFPPRFSGLQFPNYSSELNVNALELDDSALYLCASSSPGTSEGTQYFGPGTRLLVL.